Each of the 21 T cell receptor beta chains below was sequenced from the same sample in a study of blood T cell repertoires in COVID-19. The table came from immunoSEQ multiplex PCR; TCRdb's copy has only in-frame clones and leaves some out. The sample has some 240,000 clones, approximately 80% seen once; the top ten hold 7.5%. Sequencing was done on a sample of peripheral blood. The receptor set was obtained from an elderly woman with COVID-19, enrolled during active disease.

This chain connects TRBV6-2 or TRBV6-3 to TRBJ2-1; the D gene is possibly TRBD1 (5 bases). The germline V gene encodes CDR1 MNHEY and CDR2 SVGEGT. The CDR3 length is 17 residues. The ends were cut back, 2 bases at V and 6 bases at J, with 20 bases in the middle. Here the CDR3 DNA reads TGTGCCAGCAGTTACAACCTTGACAGCACTACTGTCAATGAGCAGTTCTTC. This translates into CASSYNLDSTTVNEQFF.

The genes are TRBV7-2 and TRBJ1-2; 8 bases match TRBD1. The CDR3 has 16 residues. Germline V lookup: CDR1 SGHTA, CDR2 FQGNSA. The V gene end was trimmed by 5 bases and the J gene end by 2 bases; junction bases not matched to a gene: 10. The CDR3 bases are TGTGCCAGCAGCCCTAGGTACGGACAGGGCAACTATGGCTACACCTTC. This gives the protein CASSPRYGQGNYGYTF.

V is TRBV3-1 (or the pseudogene TRBV3-2) and J is TRBJ2-3; D remains ambiguous. The CDR3 has 16 amino acids. Trimming left V 1 base short and J 0 bases short, with 11 bases between. Germline V gene lookup returns CDR1 LGHDT and CDR2 YNNKEL (reference sequence). The CDR3 here is CASSQALGGSTDTQYF. The CDR3 DNA reads TGTGCCAGCAGCCAAGCGCTAGGTGGAAGCACAGATACGCAGTATTTT.

The V and J genes are TRBV5-4 and TRBJ2-2, with D maybe TRBD1 (6 bases). Trimming cost V 1 base and J 2 bases, with 9 bases left between them. The CDR3 runs 15 residues. The germline V gene has CDR1 SGHNT and CDR2 YYREEE (reference sequence). The CDR3 DNA reads TGTGCCAGCAGCTTGCAGGGGTCAAACACCGGGGAGCTGTTTTTT. This encodes CASSLQGSNTGELFF.

The J gene is TRBJ2-7, the V gene TRBV7-9, with D possibly TRBD2 on 6 matching bases. Trimming took 1 base from V and 10 from J, leaving 14 bases between them. The V gene's germline CDR1 is SEHNR and CDR2 FQNEAQ (reference sequence). CDR3 size: 13 residues. The CDR3: CASSLVGSEGQYF. In nucleotides, the CDR3 is TGTGCCAGCAGCTTAGTAGGGTCGGAGGGCCAGTACTTC. The complete variable domain, with remaining parts taken from reference TRBV7-9 and TRBJ2-7, reads DTGVSQNPRHKITKRGQNVTFRCDPISEHNRLYWYRQTLGQGPEFLTYFQNEAQLEKSRLLSDRFSAERPKGSFSTLEIQRTEQGDSAMYLCASSLVGSEGQYFGPGTRLTVT.

V and J are TRBV5-1 and TRBJ2-7, with 7 bases aligning to TRBD1. CDR1 and CDR2 from the germline V gene are SGHRS and YFSETQ. The V and J ends lost 4 bases and 1 base, in that order; junction bases with no gene match: 8. The CDR3 covers 15 residues. Here the CDR3 reads CASSPPRTGSYEQYF. In DNA, the CDR3 is TGCGCCAGCAGCCCCCCTAGGACAGGATCCTACGAGCAGTACTTC. The full variable domain, with the rest looked up from reference TRBV5-1 and TRBJ2-7, is KAGVTQTPRYLIKTRGQQVTLSCSPISGHRSVSWYQQTPGQGLQFLFEYFSETQRNKGNFPGRFSGRQFSNSRSEMNVSTLELGDSALYLCASSPPRTGSYEQYFGPGTRLTVT.

This clone was seen only a few times. The chain recombines TRBV4-3 with TRBJ2-2, with D maybe TRBD2 (6 bases). This CDR3 is built from 16 residues. Looked up from germline, CDR1 is LGHNA and CDR2 is YSLEER. V was cut by 0 bases and J by 5 bases, with 13 bases left in between. CDR3 sequence reads: CASSQDESGGTGELFF. For the CDR3, the DNA is TGCGCCAGCAGCCAAGATGAGTCAGGAGGGACCGGGGAGCTGTTTTTT.

This chain uses TRBV6-6 with TRBJ2-2, with D hard to call. Germline-derived CDR1 and CDR2 are MNHNY and SVGAGI (reference sequence). V was pared by 2 bases and J by 0 bases, with 4 bases between. The CDR3 sequence is 14 residues long. The CDR3 reads CASSYVSNTGELFF. The CDR3, as DNA: TGTGCCAGCAGTTACGTATCGAACACCGGGGAGCTGTTTTTT.

Here the CDR3 reads CASSKDAGRISPLHF. CDR3 sequence (DNA): TGTGCCAGCAGCAAAGATGCGGGGAGGATTTCACCCCTCCACTTT. The chain combines TRBV21-1 with TRBJ1-6. TRBV21-1 is reported as a pseudogene. The CDR3 has 15 residues.

The chain combines TRBV6-5 with TRBJ2-7; 7 bases fit TRBD1. The CDR3 is 14 residues long. CDR1 is MNHEY and CDR2 is SVGAGI in the germline V gene. The V and J ends lost 6 bases and 3 bases, in that order; junction bases with no gene match: 8. The CDR3 region is CASSRTGVHYEQYF. The CDR3 DNA follows: TGTGCCAGCAGCCGTACAGGGGTTCACTACGAGCAGTACTTC.

This clone came up a few times. The CDR3, as DNA: TGTGCCAGCTCACCACCCTCCCAGGCGGAGACCCAGTACTTC. Translation: CASSPPSQAETQYF. The chain has TRBV18 and TRBJ2-5; the D is unclear. The CDR3 runs 14 residues. The V gene lost 0 bases and the J gene lost 5 bases, with 10 bases spanning the gap. CDR1 is KGHSH and CDR2 is LQKENI in the germline V gene.

V gene TRBV7-2 combines with J gene TRBJ1-2; D is possibly TRBD1 (6 bases). The CDR3 totals 15 residues. Per the germline V gene, CDR1 is SGHTA and CDR2 is FQGNSA. The V gene lost 5 bases and the J gene lost 5 bases, with 18 bases spanning the gap. The CDR3 coding sequence is TGTGCCAGCAGCCCACAGGGTTCCCAGGGGTATGGCTACACCTTC. It yields the protein CASSPQGSQGYGYTF.

CDR3 region: CASGGQHTEAFF. In DNA form, the CDR3 reads TGTGCCAGCGGTGGACAGCACACTGAAGCTTTCTTT. The chain uses TRBV2 and TRBJ1-1; a possible D gene is TRBD1 (6 bases). Germline loops: CDR1 SNHLY, CDR2 FYNNEI. This CDR3 is built from 12 residues. With 8 bases removed from V and 3 bases from J, the gap between germline ends came to 10 bases.

The V and J genes are TRBV24-1 and TRBJ1-5; 7 bases line up with TRBD1. Germline V CDR1 and CDR2: KGHDR, SFDVKD. The CDR3 length is 14 residues. The ends lost 5 bases at V and 5 bases at J; junction bases unmatched: 5. The CDR3 nucleotides read TGTGCCACCAGTGGGGCAGGGGGTTATCAGCCCCAGCATTTT. It encodes CATSGAGGYQPQHF.

The chain has TRBV7-8 and TRBJ1-2; 8 positions match TRBD1. Trimming removed 3 bases from V and 8 bases from J; junction bases left unmatched: 5. The germline CDR1 and CDR2 sequences are SGHVS and FQNEAQ. This CDR3 is 13 amino acids long. CDR3: CASSFGQGDGYTF. Here the CDR3 DNA reads TGTGCCAGCAGCTTTGGACAGGGTGACGGCTACACCTTC.

The V and J genes are TRBV19 and TRBJ1-5, with 10 positions matching TRBD1. Germline V CDR1 and CDR2: LNHDA, SQIVND (reference sequence). With 11 bases clipped from V and 5 bases from J, the junction kept 12 bases outside the gene matches. The CDR3 is 15 residues long. This CDR3 reads CASKTGGTGDQPQHF. For the CDR3, the DNA is TGTGCCTCAAAAACGGGGGGGACAGGGGATCAGCCCCAGCATTTT.

The chain recombines TRBV21-1 with TRBJ1-2; the DNA was not used to check the table's D call, TRBD1. TRBV21-1 is termed a pseudogene. CDR3 size: 19 residues. CDR3 in DNA: TGTGCCAGCAGCAAATTACCGGGACACCCAATTCAGAGGTACTATGGCTACACCTTC. This sequence encodes CASSKLPGHPIQRYYGYTF.

About this clone itself: The germline gene is not matched at one end of the junction; a read error may be the cause. V is TRBV7-7 and J is TRBJ1-5; the D is unclear. This CDR3 comprises 13 residues. Per germline, CDR1 SSHAT and CDR2 FNYEAQ (reference sequence). CDR3 loop: CASSLGENQPQHF. As DNA, the CDR3 is TGTGCTAGCAGCTTAGGAGAAAATCAGCCCCAGCATTTT.

The chain couples TRBV30 to TRBJ2-3, with TRBD2 matching over 9 bases. The CDR3 loop spans 17 amino acids. The junction had 9 bases not matched to a gene; V was cut back by 2 bases and J by 0 bases. The germline V gene encodes CDR1 GTSNPN and CDR2 SVGIG (reference sequence). The CDR3 nucleotides are TGTGCCTGGAGTTTGGGGGTAGCGGGAGCTAGCACAGATACGCAGTATTTT. Translating it yields CAWSLGVAGASTDTQYF.

The rearrangement joins TRBV11-2 to TRBJ1-1, with a weak D call TRBD1 (5 bases). The V and J ends lost 5 bases and 1 base respectively, with 8 bases between them. The CDR3 runs 13 residues. Germline V gene lookup returns CDR1 SGHAT and CDR2 FQNNGV. CDR3 loop: CASSRGWNTEAFF. In DNA form, the CDR3 reads TGTGCCAGCAGCCGGGGGTGGAACACTGAAGCTTTCTTT.

The gene calls are TRBV6-2 or TRBV6-3 and TRBJ2-1; 12 nucleotides align to TRBD2. V was clipped by 0 bases and J by 6 bases; unmatched bases: 6. This CDR3 is built from 17 residues. Germline V gene lookup returns CDR1 MNHEY and CDR2 SVGEGT. CDR3 DNA sequence: TGTGCCAGCAGTTACTCCACACTAGCGGGAGGCAGCAATGAGCAGTTCTTC. Residues: CASSYSTLAGGSNEQFF.